Listed below are T cell receptor beta chains from one sample, sequenced in a study of neurological immune-mediated disorders. TCRdb independently ran MiXCR on the 5' RACE reads; one entry per CDR3 protein. Found here are 80,000 to 100,000 distinct CDR3 sequences, approximately 5.8% of them singletons; the top ten hold 6.5% to 9%. Sequencing was performed on PBMCs. The receptors derive from a woman aged 60-70 years with multiple sclerosis. CDR3s include the opening cysteine and the closing phenylalanine or tryptophan. A D gene is named only where the DNA matches it firmly. For some rows the clone size is stated as once, few or many, or as a class when expanded; others skip it.

.	many	TRBJ1-1	TRBV20-1	CSATGPGRRNTEAFF	TGCAGTGCTACCGGCCCGGGACGGAGAAACACTGAAGCTTTCTTT
.	medium-sized	TRBJ2-5	TRBV7-6	CASSWGHETQYF	TGTGCCAGCAGCTGGGGGCATGAGACCCAGTACTTC
.	many	TRBJ1-5	TRBV4-1	CASSRGGGRGNQPQHF	TGCGCCAGCAGCCGTGGGGGGGGTCGGGGCAATCAGCCCCAGCATTTT
.	many	TRBJ1-3	TRBV7-2	CASSFGNTIYF	TGTGCCAGCAGCTTCGGAAACACCATATATTTT
TRBD1	many	TRBJ1-6	TRBV27	CASSFWGTGDSPLHF	TGTGCCAGCAGTTTCTGGGGGACAGGGGACTCACCCCTCCACTTT
.	many	TRBJ2-7	TRBV7-2	CASSLSQDTYEQYF	TGTGCCAGCAGCTTATCCCAAGATACCTACGAGCAGTACTTC
TRBD1	many	TRBJ2-7	TRBV7-7	CASSFTTGFEQYF	TGTGCCAGCAGCTTCACGACAGGGTTCGAGCAGTACTTC
.	many	TRBJ1-5	TRBV18	CASSVQGDNQPQHF	TGTGCCAGCTCTGTACAGGGAGACAATCAGCCCCAGCATTTT
TRBD2	many	TRBJ2-2	TRBV29-1	CSSRTSGGRSGELFF	TGCAGCTCAAGGACTAGCGGGGGGAGGTCCGGGGAGCTGTTTTTT
.	many	TRBJ2-5	TRBV20-1	CSASYQGPETQYF	TGCAGTGCTAGTTACCAGGGGCCGGAGACCCAGTACTTC
.	many	TRBJ2-7	TRBV3-1	CASSQGVTYYEQYF	TGTGCCAGCAGCCAAGGTGTCACCTACTACGAGCAGTACTTC
TRBD2	.	TRBJ2-3	TRBV7-7	CASSLSVGGGTDTQYF	TGTGCCAGCAGCTTATCGGTGGGGGGGGGCACAGATACGCAGTATTTT
.	.	TRBJ2-7	TRBV29-1	CSILRYRLHEQYF	TGCAGCATTTTACGCTACAGGTTACACGAGCAGTACTTC
TRBD1	.	TRBJ1-2	TRBV14	CASRQGGYGYTF	TGTGCCAGCCGACAGGGGGGATATGGCTACACCTTC
TRBD1	many	TRBJ2-2	TRBV20-1	CSASGQGAQTGELFF	TGCAGTGCCTCGGGACAGGGGGCGCAAACCGGGGAGCTGTTTTTT
.	few	TRBJ1-3	TRBV7-6	CASSLSRNVGNTIYF	TGTGCCAGCAGCTTATCTCGAAACGTTGGAAACACCATATATTTT
TRBD1	.	TRBJ1-1	TRBV12-3/TRBV12-4	CASSPRQGRIMNTEAFF	TGTGCCAGCAGTCCAAGACAGGGAAGAATCATGAACACTGAAGCTTTCTTT
.	many	TRBJ1-3	TRBV10-3	CAIRHRSGNTIYF	TGTGCCATAAGACATCGCTCTGGAAACACCATATATTTT
TRBD2	many	TRBJ2-3	TRBV7-7	CASSLAPSGGADTQYF	TGTGCCAGCAGCTTAGCTCCTAGCGGGGGGGCCGATACGCAGTATTTT
.	.	TRBJ2-7	TRBV3-1	CASSQLEGIYEQYF	TGTGCCAGCAGCCAGCTCGAGGGAATCTACGAGCAGTACTTC
.	few	TRBJ1-2	TRBV21-1	CASSKGGRRDNYGYTF	TGTGCCAGCAGCAAAGGCGGGAGGCGGGATAACTATGGCTACACCTTC
.	many	TRBJ2-1	TRBV11-3	CASSLKANSYNEQFF	TGTGCCAGCAGCTTAAAGGCCAACTCCTACAATGAGCAGTTCTTC
.	.	TRBJ2-2	TRBV27	CASSLGATIGLTGELFF	TGTGCCAGCAGTTTAGGGGCGACAATCGGGCTCACCGGGGAGCTGTTTTTT
TRBD2	few	TRBJ2-3	TRBV9	CASSMTSGGRTDTQYF	TGTGCCAGCAGCATGACTAGCGGGGGGCGCACAGATACGCAGTATTTT
.	many	TRBJ2-1	TRBV20-1	CSARWGHDSYNEQFF	TGCAGTGCTAGATGGGGCCACGATTCCTACAATGAGCAGTTCTTC
TRBD1	many	TRBJ2-1	TRBV20-1	CSASGTGGRNEQFF	TGCAGTGCTTCCGGGACAGGGGGAAGGAATGAGCAGTTCTTC
.	many	TRBJ2-3	TRBV29-1	CSVAGTDTQYF	TGCAGCGTTGCTGGCACAGATACGCAGTATTTT
TRBD2	many	TRBJ2-2	TRBV7-7	CASSLTSGATGELFF	TGTGCTAGCAGCTTGACTAGCGGGGCAACCGGGGAGCTGTTTTTT
.	many	TRBJ2-7	TRBV20-1	CSASQPTGSREQYF	TGCAGTGCTAGCCAGCCCACAGGGTCGAGGGAGCAGTACTTC
.	many	TRBJ2-3	TRBV7-2	CASSPPWGGQYF	TGTGCCAGCAGCCCCCCCTGGGGTGGGCAGTATTTT
TRBD1	many	TRBJ2-5	TRBV9	CASSGTGIFGSAEKETQYF	TGTGCCAGCAGTGGGACAGGCATTTTCGGGTCGGCGGAAAAAGAGACCCAGTACTTC
.	many	TRBJ1-2	TRBV5-1	CASRQTEGVNYGYTF	TGCGCCAGCAGGCAGACAGAGGGCGTTAACTATGGCTACACCTTC
TRBD2	few	TRBJ2-2	TRBV6-5	CASSTGVGGYTGELFF	TGTGCCAGCAGTACGGGCGTGGGGGGGTACACCGGGGAGCTGTTTTTT
.	many	TRBJ1-1	TRBV7-9	CASSFQEGFRGTEAFF	TGTGCCAGCAGCTTCCAGGAGGGGTTTAGGGGCACTGAAGCTTTCTTT
.	many	TRBJ2-1	TRBV28	CASSTRGLSYNEQFF	TGTGCCAGCAGTACGCGGGGGCTCTCCTACAATGAGCAGTTCTTC
TRBD1	many	TRBJ1-6	TRBV7-6	CASSPAGQGSPLHF	TGTGCCAGCAGCCCGGCGGGACAGGGGTCACCCCTCCACTTT
TRBD1	many	TRBJ2-5	TRBV10-3	CAISEFDRGETQYF	TGTGCCATCAGTGAGTTCGACAGGGGTGAGACCCAGTACTTC
.	many	TRBJ2-5	TRBV5-1	CASSEGTWQETQYF	TGCGCCAGCAGCGAAGGGACTTGGCAAGAGACCCAGTACTTC
.	many	TRBJ2-7	TRBV12-3/TRBV12-4	CASGTSGPGPNEQYF	TGTGCCAGCGGAACCTCGGGACCAGGCCCCAACGAGCAGTACTTC
.	many	TRBJ2-7	TRBV21-1	CASSPGQTLYEQYF	TGTGCCAGCAGCCCGGGACAGACCCTATACGAGCAGTACTTC
TRBD1	many	TRBJ1-5	TRBV7-2	CACKGTADSNQPQHF	TGTGCCTGCAAAGGGACAGCAGATAGCAATCAGCCCCAGCATTTT
.	many	TRBJ2-7	TRBV2	CASSSGDSLYEQYF	TGTGCCAGCTCCTCCGGAGACAGCCTCTACGAGCAGTACTTC
TRBD2	many	TRBJ2-3	TRBV20-1	CSAAGTSSRASTDTQYF	TGCAGTGCTGCCGGGACTAGCAGCCGTGCTAGCACAGATACGCAGTATTTT
TRBD1	many	TRBJ1-4	TRBV5-1	CASSLAPVGTGGNEKLFF	TGCGCCAGCAGCTTGGCCCCGGTGGGGACAGGGGGTAATGAAAAACTGTTTTTT
.	few	TRBJ2-7	TRBV6-6	CASRDSWDEQYF	TGTGCCAGCAGGGACTCCTGGGACGAGCAGTACTTC
.	many	TRBJ1-2	TRBV11-2	CASSPRTANTYGYTF	TGTGCCAGCAGCCCCCGGACAGCGAACACATATGGCTACACCTTC
.	many	TRBJ2-5	TRBV28	CASSSHGGETQYF	TGTGCCAGCAGTTCTCATGGAGGGGAGACCCAGTACTTC
TRBD1	many	TRBJ2-1	TRBV5-1	CASSLAGQANNEQFF	TGCGCCAGCAGCTTGGCTGGACAGGCGAACAATGAGCAGTTCTTC
TRBD1	many	TRBJ1-2	TRBV20-1	CSARVLDRGYTF	TGCAGTGCTAGAGTCTTGGACAGGGGCTACACCTTC
.	.	TRBJ1-1	TRBV27	CASSSAGARGTEAFF	TGTGCCAGCAGTTCAGCGGGGGCAAGGGGCACTGAAGCTTTCTTT
.	many	TRBJ2-1	TRBV5-1	CASSLDRVRENEQFF	TGCGCCAGCAGCTTGGACAGGGTTAGGGAGAATGAGCAGTTCTTC
TRBD1	many	TRBJ1-6	TRBV20-1	CSARAPEQGARNSPLHF	TGCAGTGCTAGAGCCCCGGAACAGGGGGCGCGTAATTCACCCCTCCACTTT
.	.	TRBJ2-2	TRBV14	CASSQGVSGTNTGELFF	TGTGCCAGCAGCCAAGGTGTTTCAGGGACAAACACCGGGGAGCTGTTTTTT
TRBD2	many	TRBJ2-1	TRBV28	CALAGPLLGEQFF	TGTGCCTTAGCGGGTCCCCTACTCGGTGAGCAGTTCTTC
TRBD1	many	TRBJ1-5	TRBV4-2	CASSQWGDRGLGQPQHF	TGTGCCAGCAGCCAATGGGGGGACAGGGGGCTAGGTCAGCCCCAGCATTTT
TRBD1	many	TRBJ2-2	TRBV20-1	CSARDYRDRVGTGELFF	TGCAGTGCTAGAGATTATAGGGACAGGGTGGGCACCGGGGAGCTGTTTTTT
TRBD1	many	TRBJ2-2	TRBV6-4	CASSYDRATGELFF	TGTGCCAGCAGCTATGACAGGGCCACCGGGGAGCTGTTTTTT
.	few	TRBJ1-1	TRBV29-1	CSVGRTENTEAFF	TGCAGCGTTGGTAGGACAGAGAACACTGAAGCTTTCTTT
.	many	TRBJ1-1	TRBV5-1	CASSSGPMNTEAFF	TGCGCCAGCAGCTCGGGACCGATGAACACTGAAGCTTTCTTT
.	many	TRBJ2-2	TRBV2	CASSGTGTTVAGELFF	TGTGCCAGCAGTGGAACCGGGACAACGGTCGCCGGGGAGCTGTTTTTT